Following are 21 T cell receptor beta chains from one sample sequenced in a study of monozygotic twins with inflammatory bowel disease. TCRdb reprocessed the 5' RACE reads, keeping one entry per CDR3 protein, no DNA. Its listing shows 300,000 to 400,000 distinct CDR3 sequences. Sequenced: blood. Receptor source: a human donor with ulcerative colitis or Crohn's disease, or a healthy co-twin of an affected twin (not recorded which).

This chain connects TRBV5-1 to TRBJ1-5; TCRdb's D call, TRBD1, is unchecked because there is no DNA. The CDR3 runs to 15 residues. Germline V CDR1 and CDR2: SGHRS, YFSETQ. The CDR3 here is CASSLGTGGDQPQHF.

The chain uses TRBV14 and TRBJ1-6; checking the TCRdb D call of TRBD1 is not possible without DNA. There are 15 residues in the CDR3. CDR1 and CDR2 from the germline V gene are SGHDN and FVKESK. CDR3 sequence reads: CASSLPGQGASPLHF. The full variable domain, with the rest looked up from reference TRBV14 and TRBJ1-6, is EAGVTQFPSHSVIEKGQTVTLRCDPISGHDNLYWYRRVMGKEIKFLLHFVKESKQDESGMPNNRFLAERTGGTYSTLKVQPAELEDSGVYFCASSLPGQGASPLHFGNGTRLTVT.

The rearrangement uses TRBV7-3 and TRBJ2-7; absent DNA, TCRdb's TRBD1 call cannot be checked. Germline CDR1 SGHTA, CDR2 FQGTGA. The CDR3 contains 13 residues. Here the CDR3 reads CASSLDRIGEQYF.

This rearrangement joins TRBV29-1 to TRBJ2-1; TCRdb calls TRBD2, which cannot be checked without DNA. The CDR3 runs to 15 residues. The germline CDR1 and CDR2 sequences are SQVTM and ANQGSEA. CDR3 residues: CSVREGLAAYNEQFF.

The CDR3 loop reads CASSGGGRSNQPQHF. The chain joins TRBV12-3 or TRBV12-4 to TRBJ1-5; TCRdb selects TRBD1, and the lack of DNA leaves this call unchecked. The CDR3 has 15 residues.

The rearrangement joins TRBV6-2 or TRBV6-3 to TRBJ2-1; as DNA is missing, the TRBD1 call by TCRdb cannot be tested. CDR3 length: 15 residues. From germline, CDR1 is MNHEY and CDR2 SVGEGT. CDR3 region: CASALGQGKYNEQFF.

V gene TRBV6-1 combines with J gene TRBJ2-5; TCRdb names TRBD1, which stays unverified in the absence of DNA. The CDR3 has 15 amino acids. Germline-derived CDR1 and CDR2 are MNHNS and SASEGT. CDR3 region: CASSGPGTGKQTQYF.

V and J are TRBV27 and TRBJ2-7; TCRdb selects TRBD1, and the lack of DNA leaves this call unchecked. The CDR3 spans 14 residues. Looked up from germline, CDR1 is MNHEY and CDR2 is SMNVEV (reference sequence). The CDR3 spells CASSVSTTLYEQYF.

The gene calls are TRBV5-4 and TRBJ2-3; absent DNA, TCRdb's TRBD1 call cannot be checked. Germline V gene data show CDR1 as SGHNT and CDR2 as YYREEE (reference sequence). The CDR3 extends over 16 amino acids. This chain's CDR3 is CASSSGITGDADTQYF. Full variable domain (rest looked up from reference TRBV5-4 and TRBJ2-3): ETGVTQSPTHLIKTRGQQVTLRCSSQSGHNTVSWYQQALGQGPQFIFQYYREEENGRGNFPPRFSGLQFPNYSSELNVNALELDDSALYLCASSSGITGDADTQYFGPGTRLTVL.

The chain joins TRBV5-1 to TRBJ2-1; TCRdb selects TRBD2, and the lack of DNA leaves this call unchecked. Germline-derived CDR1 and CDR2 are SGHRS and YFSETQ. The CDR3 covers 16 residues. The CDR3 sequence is CASSLATPGSYNEQFF.

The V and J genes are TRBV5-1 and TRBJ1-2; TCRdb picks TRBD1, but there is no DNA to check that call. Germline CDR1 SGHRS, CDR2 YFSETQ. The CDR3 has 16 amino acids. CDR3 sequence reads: CASSLALGPNRYGYTF.

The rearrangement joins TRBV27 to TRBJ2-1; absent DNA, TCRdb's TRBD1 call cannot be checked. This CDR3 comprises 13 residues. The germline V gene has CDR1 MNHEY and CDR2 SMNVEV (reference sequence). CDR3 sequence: CASKTDLYNEQFF.

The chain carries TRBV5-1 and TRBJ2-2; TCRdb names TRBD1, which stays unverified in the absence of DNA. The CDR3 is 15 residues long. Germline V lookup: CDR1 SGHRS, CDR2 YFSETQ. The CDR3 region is CASSLVLGEPGELFF.

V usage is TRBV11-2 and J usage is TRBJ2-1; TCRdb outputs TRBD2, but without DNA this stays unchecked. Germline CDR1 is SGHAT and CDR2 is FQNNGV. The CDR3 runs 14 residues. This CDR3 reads CASSASGNRNEQFF.

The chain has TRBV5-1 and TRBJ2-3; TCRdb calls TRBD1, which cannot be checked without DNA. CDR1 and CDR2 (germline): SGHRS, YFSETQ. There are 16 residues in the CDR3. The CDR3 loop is CASSSGDSPSTDTQYF.

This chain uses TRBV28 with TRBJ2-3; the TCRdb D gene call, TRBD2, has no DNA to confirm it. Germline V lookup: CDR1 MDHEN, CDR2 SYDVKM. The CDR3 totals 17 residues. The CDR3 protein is CASSSLGLAEYTDTQYF.

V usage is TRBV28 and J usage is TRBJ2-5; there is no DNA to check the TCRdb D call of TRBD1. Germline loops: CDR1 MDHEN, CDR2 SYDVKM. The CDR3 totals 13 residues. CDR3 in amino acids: CAARGTGKETQYF.

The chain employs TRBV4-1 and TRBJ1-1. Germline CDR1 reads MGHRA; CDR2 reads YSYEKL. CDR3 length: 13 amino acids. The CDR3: CASSQDPGTEAFF.

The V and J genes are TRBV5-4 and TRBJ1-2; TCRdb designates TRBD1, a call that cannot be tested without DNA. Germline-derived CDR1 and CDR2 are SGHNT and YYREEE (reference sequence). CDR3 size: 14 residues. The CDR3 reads CASNSQGTFGGYTF.

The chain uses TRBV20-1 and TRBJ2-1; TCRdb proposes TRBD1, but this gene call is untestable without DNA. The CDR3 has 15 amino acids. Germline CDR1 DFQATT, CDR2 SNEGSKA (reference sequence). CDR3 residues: CSARDYRVIDQKQFF.

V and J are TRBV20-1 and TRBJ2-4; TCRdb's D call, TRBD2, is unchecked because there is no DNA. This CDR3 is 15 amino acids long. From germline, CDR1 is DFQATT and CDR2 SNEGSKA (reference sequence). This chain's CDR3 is CSASDGRGGGNIQYF.